Each of the 8 T cell receptor beta chains below was sequenced from the same sample in a study of blood T cell repertoires in COVID-19. Sequencing was performed with immunoSEQ multiplex PCR; in TCRdb, only in-frame clones are kept and a portion is missing. The table has about 180,000 clones, 85% to 90% seen once; the top ten hold about a fifth. Specimen: peripheral blood. The source of these receptors is a man aged 65 to 79 with active or convalescent COVID-19.

This chain links TRBV19 with TRBJ1-5; D may be TRBD1 (5 bases). CDR1 and CDR2 (germline): LNHDA, SQIVND (reference sequence). The CDR3 has 14 residues. The V end lost 7 bases, the J end lost 1 base, and 11 bases lay between the germline ends. The CDR3 protein is CASTVGGSNQPQHF. The CDR3 nucleotides are TGTGCCAGTACTGTCGGGGGAAGCAATCAGCCCCAGCATTTT.

V and J are TRBV5-4 and TRBJ2-7; maybe TRBD2 (6 bases). The CDR3 runs 14 residues. V shed 3 bases and J shed 2 bases, with 12 bases lying between them. Germline CDR1 and CDR2: SGHNT and YYREEE (reference sequence). CDR3 coding DNA: TGTGCCAGCAGCTCCTTAGGAGGGACCTACGAGCAGTACTTC. Translated, it gives CASSSLGGTYEQYF.

This clone was detected a few times. The J gene is TRBJ1-2, the V gene TRBV15; 7 bases align to TRBD1. Trimming at V came to 5 bases and at J to 4 bases, leaving 10 bases not matched to a gene. Germline values: CDR1 LNHNV, CDR2 YYDKDF (reference sequence). The CDR3 is made up of 15 amino acids. The CDR3 sequence: CATSVQLGQFYGYTF. In DNA form, the CDR3 reads TGTGCCACCAGCGTCCAATTGGGACAGTTCTATGGCTACACCTTC.

This clone is a singleton in its sample. V and J are TRBV12-3 or TRBV12-4 and TRBJ2-7; tentatively, D is TRBD1 (6 bases). The CDR3 totals 13 residues. Trimming took 6 bases from V and 0 from J, leaving 9 bases between them. The DNA of the CDR3 is TGTGCCAGCAGAGGACAGAGCTCCTACGAGCAGTACTTC. This encodes CASRGQSSYEQYF.

This rearrangement joins TRBV18 to TRBJ2-7; D is possibly TRBD1 (6 bases). Per the germline V gene, CDR1 is KGHSH and CDR2 is LQKENI. The CDR3 totals 14 residues. Trimming took off 5 bases at V and 6 bases at J, with 17 bases between the two ends. The CDR3 nucleotides are TGTGCCAGCTCAACATTTAAAGGGGGTGGCGAGCAGTACTTC. Encoded protein: CASSTFKGGGEQYF. The whole variable domain, filled in from reference TRBV18 and TRBJ2-7, reads NAGVMQNPRHLVRRRGQEARLRCSPMKGHSHVYWYRQLPEEGLKFMVYLQKENIIDESGMPKERFSAEFPKEGPSILRIQQVVRGDSAAYFCASSTFKGGGEQYFGPGTRLTVT.

The chain uses TRBV11-2 and TRBJ2-5, with 8 bases aligning to TRBD1. The CDR3 runs 15 residues. Germline CDR1 is SGHAT and CDR2 is FQNNGV. The V and J ends lost 5 bases and 5 bases, in that order; junction bases with no gene match: 10. CDR3 nucleotides: TGTGCCAGCAGCCACCGACAGGGGCGAGGGGAGACCCAGTACTTC. It specifies CASSHRQGRGETQYF. The variable domain in full, with the rest retrieved from reference TRBV11-2 and TRBJ2-5, is EAGVAQSPRYKIIEKRQSVAFWCNPISGHATLYWYQQILGQGPKLLIQFQNNGVVDDSQLPKDRFSAERLKGVDSTLKIQPAKLEDSAVYLCASSHRQGRGETQYFGPGTRLLVL.

The chain employs TRBV11-3 and TRBJ1-1, with 8 bases that match TRBD1. Germline V lookup: CDR1 SGHNT, CDR2 YENEEA. The CDR3 totals 14 residues. J lost 0 bases, V lost 5 bases, and 2 bases had no gene match. The CDR3 reads CASSEGQVNTEAFF. The DNA of the CDR3 is TGTGCCAGCAGCGAGGGACAGGTGAACACTGAAGCTTTCTTT.

The V gene is TRBV7-6, the J gene TRBJ1-2, with a weak D call TRBD1 (5 bases). Deletions cut 1 base from V and 4 bases from J, with 13 bases between. This CDR3 is built from 15 residues. The germline V gene encodes CDR1 SGHVS and CDR2 FNYEAQ. CDR3 sequence: CASSLGAGYAYGYTF. CDR3 coding DNA: TGTGCCAGCAGCTTAGGGGCAGGGTACGCCTATGGCTACACCTTC.